This T cell receptor (beta chain) was sequenced during a study of spatial heterogeneity in lung cancer. This clonotype was picked up many times. The CDR3 consists of 12 residues. Trimming took off 4 bases at V and 10 bases at J, with 11 bases between the two ends. Per the germline V gene, CDR1 is MGHRA and CDR2 is YSYEKL. TCRdb reprocessed the 5' RACE reads with MiXCR, giving one entry per CDR3 protein. Of under 15,000 distinct CDR3 sequences in the sample, 3.5% to 4% were seen once. The time point is: sample taken at primary tumor resection. Whole RNA, which was extracted from tumor, nontumor lung tissue or frozen PBMC, was sequenced without any cell sorting.

The specimen comprised PBMCs, sampled at surgery. The clonotype originates from a male donor with early-stage non-small cell lung cancer. This chain links TRBV4-1 with TRBJ2-1, with D unclear. The CDR3 reads CASSPAPEEQFF. The DNA of the CDR3 is TGCGCCAGCAGCCCCGCCCCGGAAGAGCAGTTCTTC.